In this sample, the clone carrying this T cell receptor beta chain turned up a few times. Its specificity is not known. This record comes from a study of cytomegalovirus exposure and HLA in healthy donors. This CDR3 spans 14 amino acids. V was pared by 4 bases and J by 5 bases, with 6 bases of the junction left unmatched. Germline-derived CDR1 and CDR2 are SGHNT and YYREEE (reference sequence). 60 Vbeta and 13 Jbeta primers were used in PCR. Clones were sequenced by immunoSEQ multiplex PCR, and TCRdb holds only the in-frame ones, with some missing. The sample carries 60,000 to 90,000 clones, approximately 67% recorded once. Whole-study findings and limits: Differences between HLA loci emerged in a later analysis of TCR association rates, with DRB1 most and HLA-C fewest. The Asian-associated ancestry cluster reportedly had fewer N-insertions than the roughly 670-donor mean in a later analysis. Previously analyzed data showed that most TCR beta V segments were productive at a frequency of about 87% or about 30%. Associated with cytomegalovirus, according to the listing, were 164 TCR beta chains.

The chain links TRBV5-4 to TRBJ2-5; 9 bases match TRBD1. The sequenced material came from PBMCs. This TCR came from a middle-aged man in good health and CMV-seropositive. The CDR3 DNA follows: TGTGCCAGCAGCACACAGGGGGCGCGGGAGACCCAGTACTTC. It yields the protein CASSTQGARETQYF.